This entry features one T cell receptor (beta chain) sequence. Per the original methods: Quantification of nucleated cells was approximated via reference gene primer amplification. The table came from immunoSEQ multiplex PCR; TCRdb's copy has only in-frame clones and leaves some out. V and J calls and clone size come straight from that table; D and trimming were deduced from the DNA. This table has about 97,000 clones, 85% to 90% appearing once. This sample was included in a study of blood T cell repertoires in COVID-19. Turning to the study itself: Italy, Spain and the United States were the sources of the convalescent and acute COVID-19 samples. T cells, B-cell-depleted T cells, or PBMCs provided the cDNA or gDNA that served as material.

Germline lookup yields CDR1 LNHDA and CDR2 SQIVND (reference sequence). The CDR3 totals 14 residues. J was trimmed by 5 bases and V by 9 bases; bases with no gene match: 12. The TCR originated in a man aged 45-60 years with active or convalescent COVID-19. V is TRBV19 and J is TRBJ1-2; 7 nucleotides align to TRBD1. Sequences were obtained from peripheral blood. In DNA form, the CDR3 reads TGTGCCAGCCAAAACCGGGACAGTGAATATGGCTACACCTTC. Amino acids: CASQNRDSEYGYTF.